One and the same sample provided the 32 T cell receptor beta chains below, sequenced in a study of T-cell reconstitution after alpha-beta-depleted transplantation in children. TCRbeta library construction was performed incorporating unique molecular identifiers. TCRdb re-analysed the PCR reads in MiXCR, keeping a single row per CDR3 protein. This table has hundreds of thousands of distinct CDR3 sequences, around 14% appearing once. Specimen: PBMCs, collected before TCRalphabeta/CD19-depleted stem cell transplant. The receptors originated from a girl aged 2-9 years with congenital amegakaryocytic thrombocytopenia, due to receive a stem cell transplant.

Notes on this clonotype: A read error is possible here, since a much larger clone lies one base away. The chain employs TRBV28 and TRBJ2-5; 7 bases map to TRBD1. The CDR3 is made up of 14 amino acids. Germline V lookup: CDR1 MDHEN, CDR2 SYDVKM. DNA of the CDR3: TGTGCCAGCAGACTACCACAGGGGCAAGAGACCCCGTACTTC. Protein sequence: CASRLPQGQETPYF.

The chain has TRBV4-1 and TRBJ1-3, with 7 nucleotides matching TRBD1. V trimming: 3 bases; J trimming: 3 bases; junction bases outside the gene matches: 5. Germline loops: CDR1 MGHRA, CDR2 YSYEKL. The CDR3 covers 15 residues. The CDR3 region has the DNA TGCGCCAGCAGCCAGAACAGGGGATGTGGAAACACCATATATTTT. Its protein product is CASSQNRGCGNTIYF.

This clonotype was counted only a few times. The chain couples TRBV28 to TRBJ2-7; 10 bases fit TRBD2. V lost 2 bases, J lost 5 bases, and 9 bases stayed unmatched. The CDR3 spans 16 residues. Germline V gene lookup returns CDR1 MDHEN and CDR2 SYDVKM. Written as DNA, the CDR3 is TGTGCCAGCAGTTTAAGGCTAGCGGGAGATGAGCACGAGCAGTACTTC. Its protein is CASSLRLAGDEHEQYF.

This clonotype showed up just a few times. This chain links TRBV12-3 or TRBV12-4 with TRBJ2-5; D may be TRBD2 (5 bases). The CDR3 is 15 amino acids. V lost 5 bases and J lost 6, with 19 bases in between. The CDR3 loop is CASSALGLARKTQYF. Written as DNA, the CDR3 is TGTGCCAGCAGTGCACTAGGACTGGCCAGAAAGACCCAGTACTTC.

Note on this clonotype: At one end the junction does not follow the germline gene, possibly because of a read error. J is TRBJ2-5 and V is TRBV7-9, with D maybe TRBD1 (5 bases). Germline-derived CDR1 and CDR2 are SEHNR and FQNEAQ (reference sequence). CDR3 length: 14 amino acids. Here the CDR3 DNA reads TGTGCCAGCAGCTCACAGGAGTACCAAGAGACCCCGTACTTC. Its translation is CASSSQEYQETPYF. Full variable domain (remainder filled in from reference TRBV7-9 and TRBJ2-5): DTGVSQNPRHKITKRGQNVTFRCDPISEHNRLYWYRQTLGQGPEFLTYFQNEAQLEKSRLLSDRFSAERPKGSFSTLEIQRTEQGDSAMYLCASSSQEYQETPYFGPGTRLLVL.

This clonotype was seen a few times. The chain couples TRBV5-1 to TRBJ2-7, with TRBD1 matching 8 bases. Germline lookup yields CDR1 SGHRS and CDR2 YFSETQ. The CDR3 length is 17 residues. The V gene end was trimmed by 0 bases and the J gene end by 4 bases; junction bases not matched to a gene: 12. The CDR3 DNA reads as TGCGCCAGCAGCTTGGGACCGTCAGGGGGCTTGATGTACGAGCAGTACTTC. Translating it yields CASSLGPSGGLMYEQYF.

This clonotype was detected a few times. The CDR3, as DNA: TGTGCCAGCAGAGCCGGGCCAACGAACACCGGGGAGCTGTTTTTT. Translating gives CASRAGPTNTGELFF. V usage is TRBV2 and J usage is TRBJ2-2, with D hard to call. CDR3 length: 15 amino acids. Germline CDR1 is SNHLY and CDR2 is FYNNEI. V lost 6 bases and J 0 bases, leaving 11 bases between the germline ends.

There are a few counts of this clonotype. The CDR3 region has the DNA TGTGCCAGCGGGATGGCAGGGGCAGAGACCCAGTACTTC. This gives the protein CASGMAGAETQYF. The V gene is TRBV6-1, the J gene TRBJ2-5, with D maybe TRBD1 (6 bases). The CDR3 runs to 13 residues. The germline CDR1 and CDR2 sequences are MNHNS and SASEGT. Trimming cost V 8 bases and J 4 bases, with 14 bases left between them.

This clonotype was observed a handful of times. V gene TRBV6-2 or TRBV6-3 combines with J gene TRBJ1-5; 7 bases agree with TRBD1. Germline V gives CDR1 MNHEY, CDR2 SVGEGT. V gave up 2 bases and J gave up 7 bases; unmatched junction bases: 8. This CDR3 contains 15 residues. The CDR3 DNA sequence: TGTGCCAGCAGTTACGACAGGGTAGGGTGGCAGCCCCAGCATTTT. Translating gives CASSYDRVGWQPQHF.

This clonotype occurred a few times. CDR3 sequence: CASSPGTEYNEQFF. Here the CDR3 DNA reads TGCGCCAGCAGCCCGGGGACAGAGTACAATGAGCAGTTCTTC. The chain has TRBV5-1 and TRBJ2-1; TRBD1 matches at 7 bases. The CDR3 spans 14 residues. CDR1 is SGHRS, CDR2 YFSETQ, per germline. V trimming: 4 bases; J trimming: 4 bases; junction bases outside the gene matches: 5.

The chain has TRBV3-1 and TRBJ2-7; 9 bases fit TRBD2. Per the germline V gene, CDR1 is LGHDT and CDR2 is YNNKEL (reference sequence). CDR3 length: 13 residues. V was pared by 8 bases and J by 4 bases, with 6 bases of the junction left unmatched. The CDR3 DNA reads TGTGCCAGCGGCCCTAGCGGGAATTACGAGCAGTACTTC. Encoded protein: CASGPSGNYEQYF.

This clonotype was observed at least ten times. This chain connects TRBV20-1 to TRBJ2-1, with 10 bases that match TRBD2. V was pared by 6 bases and J by 5 bases, with 7 bases of the junction left unmatched. This CDR3 has 14 residues. Germline values: CDR1 DFQATT, CDR2 SNEGSKA (reference sequence). This chain's CDR3 is CSAQRLAGDNEQFF. The CDR3 DNA is TGCAGTGCCCAGCGCCTAGCGGGAGACAATGAGCAGTTCTTC.

This clonotype was recorded many times. CDR3 region: CASSLGQGRAYEQYF. The CDR3 DNA follows: TGTGCCAGCAGCTTGGGACAGGGCCGCGCATACGAGCAGTACTTC. The genes are TRBV5-6 and TRBJ2-7, with TRBD1 matching over 7 bases. The ends lost 0 bases at V and 4 bases at J; junction bases unmatched: 7. Germline assignment: CDR1 SGHDT and CDR2 YYEEEE. This CDR3 has 15 amino acids.

This clonotype was counted ten times or more. The chain joins TRBV5-1 to TRBJ2-3, with 9 bases matching TRBD2. Germline CDR1 and CDR2: SGHRS and YFSETQ. Losses at the gene ends were 3 bases for V and 2 bases for J; bases not matched to a gene: 16. The CDR3 is made up of 19 amino acids. The CDR3 DNA reads as TGCGCCAGCAGCTATGAAGTCATAGCGGGAGCCGGCACCACAGATACGCAGTATTTT. It codes for CASSYEVIAGAGTTDTQYF.

This clonotype was counted between two and nine times. The chain recombines TRBV10-3 with TRBJ2-1; 8 bases are shared with TRBD2. The V and J ends lost 11 bases and 8 bases, in that order; junction bases with no gene match: 14. This CDR3 is 14 amino acids long. The germline V gene encodes CDR1 ENHRY and CDR2 SYGVKD. The CDR3 reads CAGGGTRKIDEQFF. CDR3 bases: TGTGCCGGAGGAGGGACTAGAAAAATCGATGAGCAGTTCTTC.

This rearrangement joins TRBV4-1 to TRBJ2-5; no reliable D call. Trimming cost V 1 base and J 1 base, with 16 bases left between them. Germline CDR1 and CDR2: MGHRA and YSYEKL. CDR3 length: 17 residues. The CDR3 loop is CASSQADRLFPQETQYF. The CDR3 DNA reads as TGCGCCAGCAGCCAAGCTGACCGACTGTTCCCCCAAGAGACCCAGTACTTC.

This clonotype was recorded at least ten times. V usage is TRBV6-5 and J usage is TRBJ2-7; D unresolved. Germline V gene data show CDR1 as MNHEY and CDR2 as SVGAGI. Trimming took 8 bases from V and 8 from J, leaving 22 bases between them. CDR3 size: 14 residues. The chain's CDR3 is CASVSPRILRQQYF. As DNA, the CDR3 is TGTGCCAGCGTTTCCCCCAGAATTCTACGACAGCAGTACTTC.

The table lists this clonotype with a few counts. This chain joins TRBV7-9 and TRBJ2-5; the D gene is possibly TRBD2 (7 bases). The germline V gene encodes CDR1 SEHNR and CDR2 FQNEAQ (reference sequence). The V gene lost 4 bases and the J gene lost 2 bases, with 14 bases spanning the gap. CDR3 length: 15 residues. The CDR3 bases are TGTGCCAGCAGCTCCGAAGGGGGACTACAAGAGACCCAGTACTTC. Amino acid sequence: CASSSEGGLQETQYF. The full variable domain, completed using reference TRBV7-9 and TRBJ2-5, is DTGVSQNPRHKITKRGQNVTFRCDPISEHNRLYWYRQTLGQGPEFLTYFQNEAQLEKSRLLSDRFSAERPKGSFSTLEIQRTEQGDSAMYLCASSSEGGLQETQYFGPGTRLLVL.

The chain has TRBV5-1 and TRBJ2-2; a weak D match, TRBD1 (7 bases). V was shortened by 7 bases and J by 7 bases, with 20 bases between the two germline ends. The CDR3 totals 15 residues. Looked up from germline, CDR1 is SGHRS and CDR2 is YFSETQ. The CDR3 region is CASPGDREEHGELFF. CDR3 coding DNA: TGCGCCAGCCCTGGAGACAGGGAGGAACACGGGGAGCTGTTTTTT.

The gene calls are TRBV30 and TRBJ2-1; the D is unclear. CDR1 is GTSNPN, CDR2 SVGIG, per germline (reference sequence). This CDR3 is built from 14 residues. V shed 0 bases and J shed 0 bases, with 6 bases lying between them. In nucleotides, the CDR3 is TGTGCCTGGAGTGTACTGGTCTCCTACAATGAGCAGTTCTTC. Translating it yields CAWSVLVSYNEQFF.

This clonotype was recorded at least ten times. An end of the junction differs from the germline gene, which may be a read error. This rearrangement joins TRBV6-5 to TRBJ1-3, with 7 positions matching TRBD1. Germline CDR1 reads MNHEY; CDR2 reads SVGAGI. The CDR3 has 15 amino acids. The CDR3 loop reads CASSYTGDGGSTIYF. CDR3 DNA: TGTGCCAGCAGTTATACAGGGGATGGGGGAAGCACCATATATTTT.

The chain has TRBV29-1 and TRBJ1-1; D is unclear. Trimming pared 3 bases from V and 3 bases from J, leaving 11 bases between. The germline CDR1 and CDR2 sequences are SQVTM and ANQGSEA. This CDR3 spans 13 amino acids. CDR3 loop: CSVEKGVYTEAFF. In DNA form, the CDR3 reads TGCAGCGTTGAGAAGGGAGTTTACACTGAAGCTTTCTTT. Variable domain in full (rest from reference TRBV29-1 and TRBJ1-1): SAVISQKPSRDICQRGTSLTIQCQVDSQVTMMFWYRQQPGQSLTLIATANQGSEATYESGFVIDKFPISRPNLTFSTLTVSNMSPEDSSIYLCSVEKGVYTEAFFGQGTRLTVV.

V gene TRBV3-1 combines with J gene TRBJ1-1; a weak D match, TRBD1 (5 bases). V was cut by 0 bases and J by 8 bases, with 13 bases left in between. This CDR3 contains 14 residues. The germline V gene encodes CDR1 LGHDT and CDR2 YNNKEL (reference sequence). CDR3 region: CASSQERRQGEAFF. The CDR3 nucleotides are TGTGCCAGCAGCCAAGAAAGGAGGCAGGGAGAAGCTTTCTTT.

This clonotype showed up many times. The chain has TRBV12-3 or TRBV12-4 and TRBJ2-1; D is perhaps TRBD2 (6 bases). The CDR3 has 13 residues. Trimming cost V 6 bases and J 5 bases, with 11 bases left between them. In nucleotides, the CDR3 is TGTGCCAGCAGCCCGGGAGTTAACAATGAGCAGTTCTTC. Its protein product is CASSPGVNNEQFF.

In its sample, this clonotype was seen many times. The J gene is TRBJ2-5, the V gene TRBV7-9, with 9 nucleotides matching TRBD2. This CDR3 spans 13 amino acids. Unmatched junction bases numbered 1, after V lost 3 bases and J lost 5 bases. Germline CDR1 is SEHNR and CDR2 is FQNEAQ (reference sequence). The CDR3 reads CASSFSGSETQYF. The CDR3 nucleotides read TGTGCCAGCAGCTTTAGCGGGAGCGAGACCCAGTACTTC.

The sample holds many counts of this clonotype. This chain uses TRBV6-7 with TRBJ2-7; unclear D gene. TRBV6-7 is placed among ORFs of uncertain function. Trimming took 11 bases from V and 3 from J, leaving 20 bases between them. The CDR3 length is 14 residues. CDR3 nucleotide sequence: TGTGCCTCTTGGGCGGAGCGCCAGAACTACGAGCAGTACTTC. It yields the protein CASWAERQNYEQYF.

A few counts support this clonotype. V usage is TRBV5-5 and J usage is TRBJ2-1; D possibly corresponds to TRBD2 (6 bases). V was shortened by 3 bases and J by 6 bases, with 19 bases between the two germline ends. Germline-derived CDR1 and CDR2 are SGHKS and YYEKEE (reference sequence). This CDR3 contains 16 residues. CDR3 coding DNA: TGTGCCAGCAGCTGGAGGGGTCCCCTTGGCCTCAATGAGCAGTTCTTC. Translation gives CASSWRGPLGLNEQFF.

The table lists this clonotype with many counts. J is TRBJ2-3 and V is TRBV7-2; no definite D call. CDR1 is SGHTA, CDR2 FQGNSA, per germline. This CDR3 has 14 residues. With 3 bases removed from V and 2 bases from J, the gap between germline ends came to 9 bases. The CDR3 DNA sequence: TGTGCCAGCAGCTTTCGTGGGTACACAGATACGCAGTATTTT. This encodes CASSFRGYTDTQYF.

This chain connects TRBV20-1 to TRBJ2-1; D possibly corresponds to TRBD2 (5 bases). Germline V gives CDR1 DFQATT, CDR2 SNEGSKA (reference sequence). There are 13 residues in the CDR3. Trimming left V 3 bases short and J 3 bases short, with 9 bases between. CDR3 loop: CSARWRNYNEQFF. Written as DNA, the CDR3 is TGCAGTGCTAGGTGGAGGAACTACAATGAGCAGTTCTTC.

This clonotype was observed many times. The chain uses TRBV5-1 and TRBJ2-7, with D unresolved. The germline CDR1 and CDR2 sequences are SGHRS and YFSETQ. Trimming removed 3 bases at V and 3 bases at J, with 16 bases between. The CDR3 runs 15 residues. CDR3 nucleotide sequence: TGCGCCAGCAGCTCCAGGTTGGGGTCGAGCTACGAGCAGTACTTC. This sequence encodes CASSSRLGSSYEQYF.

As regards this clonotype: This clone may be a read error of a much larger clone one base away. V is TRBV5-1 and J is TRBJ2-4; D is tentatively TRBD1 or TRBD2 (5 bases each). Germline V gene data show CDR1 as SGHRS and CDR2 as YFSETQ. V gave up 2 bases and J gave up 9 bases, with 12 bases separating them. There are 13 residues in the CDR3. For the CDR3, the DNA is TGCGCCAGCAGCTTCGAGGGGCCAATCATTCAGTACTTC. Its protein is CASSFEGPIIQYF.

This clonotype was seen at least ten times. The V gene is TRBV28, the J gene TRBJ2-1, with TRBD1 matching over 7 bases. Germline loops: CDR1 MDHEN, CDR2 SYDVKM. V gave up 3 bases and J gave up 7 bases; unmatched junction bases: 6. The CDR3 covers 14 residues. CDR3 DNA: TGTGCCAGCAGTTTGGTTAGGGACAGTAATGAGCAGTTCTTC. Translated, it gives CASSLVRDSNEQFF.